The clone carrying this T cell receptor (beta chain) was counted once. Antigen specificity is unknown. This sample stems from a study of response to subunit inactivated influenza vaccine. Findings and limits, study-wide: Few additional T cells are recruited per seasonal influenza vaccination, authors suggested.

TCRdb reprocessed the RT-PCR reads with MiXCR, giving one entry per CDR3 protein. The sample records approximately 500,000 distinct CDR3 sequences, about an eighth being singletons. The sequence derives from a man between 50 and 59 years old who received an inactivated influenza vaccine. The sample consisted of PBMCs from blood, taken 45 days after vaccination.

CDR3 protein: CASRGGTPGSPLHF. The DNA of the CDR3 is TGTGCCAGCAGAGGGGGAACACCCGGTTCACCCCTCCACTTT. The chain couples TRBV6-1 to TRBJ1-6, with a tentative D call TRBD1 (6 bases). The germline gives CDR1 MNHNS, CDR2 SASEGT. The CDR3 sequence is 14 residues long. V lost 6 bases and J lost 9, with 15 bases in between.